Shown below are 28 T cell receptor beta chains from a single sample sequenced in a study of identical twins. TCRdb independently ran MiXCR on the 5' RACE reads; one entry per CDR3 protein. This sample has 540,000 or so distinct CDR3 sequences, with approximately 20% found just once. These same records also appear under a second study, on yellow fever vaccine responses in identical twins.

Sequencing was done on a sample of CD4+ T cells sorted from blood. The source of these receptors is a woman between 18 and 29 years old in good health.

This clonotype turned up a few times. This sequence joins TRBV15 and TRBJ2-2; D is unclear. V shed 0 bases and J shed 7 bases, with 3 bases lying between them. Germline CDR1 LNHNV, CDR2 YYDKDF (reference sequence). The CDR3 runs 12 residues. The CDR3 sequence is CATSREVGELFF. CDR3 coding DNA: TGTGCCACCAGCAGAGAGGTCGGGGAGCTGTTTTTT.

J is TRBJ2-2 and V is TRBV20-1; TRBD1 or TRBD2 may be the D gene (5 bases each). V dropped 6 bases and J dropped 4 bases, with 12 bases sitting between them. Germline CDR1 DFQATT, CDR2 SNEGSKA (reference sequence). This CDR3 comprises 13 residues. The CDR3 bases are TGCAGTGCCTCGGGACCCATCACCGGGGAGCTGTTTTTT. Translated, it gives CSASGPITGELFF.

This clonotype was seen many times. Here the CDR3 reads CASSFRLTVGTNEKLFF. For the CDR3, the DNA is TGCGCCAGCAGCTTTCGGTTGACAGTTGGAACTAATGAAAAACTGTTTTTT. The V gene is TRBV5-1, the J gene TRBJ1-4; a weak D match, TRBD1 (5 bases). The CDR3 consists of 17 residues. The germline V and J ends were trimmed by 2 bases and 1 base, with 15 bases remaining between them. Germline lookup yields CDR1 SGHRS and CDR2 YFSETQ. Full variable domain (rest looked up from reference TRBV5-1 and TRBJ1-4): KAGVTQTPRYLIKTRGQQVTLSCSPISGHRSVSWYQQTPGQGLQFLFEYFSETQRNKGNFPGRFSGRQFSNSRSEMNVSTLELGDSALYLCASSFRLTVGTNEKLFFGSGTQLSVL.

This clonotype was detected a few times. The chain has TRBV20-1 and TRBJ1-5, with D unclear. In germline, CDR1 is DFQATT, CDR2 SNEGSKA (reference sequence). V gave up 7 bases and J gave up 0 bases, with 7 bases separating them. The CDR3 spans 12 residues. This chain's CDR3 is CSVGSSNQPQHF. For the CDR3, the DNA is TGCAGTGTTGGCAGTAGCAATCAGCCCCAGCATTTT.

For the CDR3, the DNA is TGTGCCAGCAGTTTAGGTGCAGGGGGAAGGGGCAATGAGCAGTTCTTC. It is translated as CASSLGAGGRGNEQFF. The chain carries TRBV12-3 or TRBV12-4 and TRBJ2-1; 7 bases agree with TRBD1. The CDR3 extends over 16 amino acids. The J segment lost 6 bases and the V segment lost 1 base, leaving 9 bases of the junction unmatched.

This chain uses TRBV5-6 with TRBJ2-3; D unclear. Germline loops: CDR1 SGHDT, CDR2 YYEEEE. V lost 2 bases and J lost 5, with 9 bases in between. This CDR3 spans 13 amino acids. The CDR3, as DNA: TGTGCCAGCAGCTTCTGGGCTGTAGATACGCAGTATTTT. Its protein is CASSFWAVDTQYF. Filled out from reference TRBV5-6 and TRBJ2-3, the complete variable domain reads DAGVTQSPTHLIKTRGQQVTLRCSPKSGHDTVSWYQQALGQGPQFIFQYYEEEERQRGNFPDRFSGHQFPNYSSELNVNALLLGDSALYLCASSFWAVDTQYFGPGTRLTVL.

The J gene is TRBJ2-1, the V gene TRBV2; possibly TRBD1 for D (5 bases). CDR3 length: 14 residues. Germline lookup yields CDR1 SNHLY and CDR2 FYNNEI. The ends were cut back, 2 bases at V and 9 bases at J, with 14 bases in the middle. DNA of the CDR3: TGTGCCAGCAGTGAAATGGACACCCCCCCTGAGCAGTTCTTC. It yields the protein CASSEMDTPPEQFF.

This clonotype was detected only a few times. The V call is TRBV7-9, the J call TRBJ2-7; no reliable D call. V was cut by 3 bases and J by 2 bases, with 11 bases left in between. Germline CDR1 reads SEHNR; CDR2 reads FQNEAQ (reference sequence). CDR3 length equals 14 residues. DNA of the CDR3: TGTGCCAGCAGCTTCTCTGGTCAAGCCTACGAGCAGTACTTC. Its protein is CASSFSGQAYEQYF.

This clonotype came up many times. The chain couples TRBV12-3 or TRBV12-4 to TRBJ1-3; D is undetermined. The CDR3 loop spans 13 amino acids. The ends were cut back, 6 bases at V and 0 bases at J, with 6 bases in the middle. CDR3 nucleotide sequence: TGTGCCAGCAGCCCGCACTCTGGAAACACCATATATTTT. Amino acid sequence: CASSPHSGNTIYF.

CDR3 loop: CASSTSRTDTQYF. The CDR3 DNA follows: TGTGCCAGCAGCACCTCTAGGACAGATACGCAGTATTTT. V is TRBV9 and J is TRBJ2-3, with unresolved D. The germline V gene encodes CDR1 SGDLS and CDR2 YYNGEE. Trimming pared 4 bases from V and 3 bases from J, leaving 9 bases between. The CDR3 contains 13 residues.

CDR3: CASSLPKRQGPYEQYF. CDR3 bases: TGTGCCAGCAGTTTACCTAAGCGACAGGGTCCCTACGAGCAGTACTTC. This chain connects TRBV27 to TRBJ2-7; 7 positions match TRBD1. Unmatched junction bases numbered 9, after V lost 2 bases and J lost 2 bases. This CDR3 is 16 amino acids long. Germline CDR1 MNHEY, CDR2 SMNVEV (reference sequence).

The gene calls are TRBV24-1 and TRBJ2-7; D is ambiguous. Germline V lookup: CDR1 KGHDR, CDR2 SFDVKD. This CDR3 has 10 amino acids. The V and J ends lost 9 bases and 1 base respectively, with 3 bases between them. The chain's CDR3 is CATLSYEQYF. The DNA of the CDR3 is TGTGCCACCCTATCCTACGAGCAGTACTTC.

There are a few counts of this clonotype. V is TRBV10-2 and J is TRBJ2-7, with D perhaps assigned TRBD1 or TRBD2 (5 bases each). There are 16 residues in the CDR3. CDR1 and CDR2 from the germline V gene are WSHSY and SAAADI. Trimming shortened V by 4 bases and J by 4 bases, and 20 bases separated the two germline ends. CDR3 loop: CASSGQLESGGYEQYF. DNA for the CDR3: TGCGCCAGCAGTGGTCAGTTGGAGAGTGGGGGTTACGAGCAGTACTTC.

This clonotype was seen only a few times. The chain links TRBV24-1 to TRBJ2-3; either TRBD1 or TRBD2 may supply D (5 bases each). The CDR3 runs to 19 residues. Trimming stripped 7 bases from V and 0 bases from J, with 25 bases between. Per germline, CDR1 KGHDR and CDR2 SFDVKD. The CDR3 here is CATSNRGSAGGVSTDTQYF. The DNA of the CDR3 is TGTGCCACCAGCAACAGAGGATCGGCTGGGGGAGTGAGCACAGATACGCAGTATTTT.

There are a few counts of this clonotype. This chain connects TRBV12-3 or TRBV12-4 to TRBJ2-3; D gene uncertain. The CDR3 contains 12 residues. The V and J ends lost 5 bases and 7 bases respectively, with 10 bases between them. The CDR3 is CASSQEINTQYF. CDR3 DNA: TGTGCCAGCAGTCAGGAGATAAATACGCAGTATTTT.

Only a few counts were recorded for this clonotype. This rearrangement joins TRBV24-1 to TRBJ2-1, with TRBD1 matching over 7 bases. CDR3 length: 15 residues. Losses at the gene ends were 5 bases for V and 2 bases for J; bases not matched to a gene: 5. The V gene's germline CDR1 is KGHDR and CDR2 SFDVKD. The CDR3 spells CATSGATGAYNEQFF. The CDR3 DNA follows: TGTGCCACCAGTGGGGCCACAGGGGCCTACAATGAGCAGTTCTTC.

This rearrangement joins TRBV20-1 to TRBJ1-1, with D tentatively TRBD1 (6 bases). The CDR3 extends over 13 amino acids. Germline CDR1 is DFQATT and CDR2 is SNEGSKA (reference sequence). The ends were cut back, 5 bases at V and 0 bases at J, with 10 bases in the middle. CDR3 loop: CSADWTVNTEAFF. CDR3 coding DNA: TGCAGTGCTGACTGGACAGTGAACACTGAAGCTTTCTTT.

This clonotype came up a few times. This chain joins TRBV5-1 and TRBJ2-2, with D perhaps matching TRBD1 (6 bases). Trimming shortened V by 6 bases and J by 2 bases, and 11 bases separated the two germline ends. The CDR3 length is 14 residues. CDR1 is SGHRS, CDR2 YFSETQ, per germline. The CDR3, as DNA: TGCGCCAGCACACCGGGACACAACACCGGGGAGCTGTTTTTT. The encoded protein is CASTPGHNTGELFF.

The CDR3 spells CASSFREGQTEQYF. The CDR3 nucleotides are TGTGCCAGCAGTTTCCGAGAGGGACAGACCGAGCAGTACTTC. The gene calls are TRBV27 and TRBJ2-7; 7 positions agree with TRBD1. The CDR3 is 14 amino acids. After removal of 3 bases from V and 6 bases from J, the junction contained 8 bases not matched to a gene. Germline V gene data show CDR1 as MNHEY and CDR2 as SMNVEV (reference sequence).

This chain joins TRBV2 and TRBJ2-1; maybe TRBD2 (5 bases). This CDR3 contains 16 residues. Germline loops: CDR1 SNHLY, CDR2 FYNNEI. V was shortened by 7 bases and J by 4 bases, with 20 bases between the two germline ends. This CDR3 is CASTPTEGMGYNEQFF. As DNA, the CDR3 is TGTGCCAGCACTCCTACAGAGGGCATGGGGTACAATGAGCAGTTCTTC.

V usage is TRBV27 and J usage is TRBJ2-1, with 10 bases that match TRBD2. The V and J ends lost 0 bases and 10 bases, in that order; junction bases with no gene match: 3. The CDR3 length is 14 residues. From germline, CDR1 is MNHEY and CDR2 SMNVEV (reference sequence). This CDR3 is CASSLSGSGREQFF. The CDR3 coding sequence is TGTGCCAGCAGTTTATCGGGTAGCGGGAGGGAGCAGTTCTTC.

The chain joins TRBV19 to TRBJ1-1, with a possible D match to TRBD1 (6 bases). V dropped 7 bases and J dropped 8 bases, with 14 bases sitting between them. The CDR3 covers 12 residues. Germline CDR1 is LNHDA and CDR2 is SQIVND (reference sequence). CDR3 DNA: TGTGCCAGTACTCAGGGGATCTCCGAAGCTTTCTTT. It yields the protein CASTQGISEAFF.

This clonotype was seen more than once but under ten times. The CDR3, as DNA: TGTGCCAGCAGTTTGAACAGGGGGCCAGATACGCAGTATTTT. This encodes CASSLNRGPDTQYF. The chain joins TRBV12-3 or TRBV12-4 to TRBJ2-3; 9 nucleotides line up with TRBD1. This CDR3 comprises 14 residues. V trimming: 3 bases; J trimming: 4 bases; junction bases outside the gene matches: 2.

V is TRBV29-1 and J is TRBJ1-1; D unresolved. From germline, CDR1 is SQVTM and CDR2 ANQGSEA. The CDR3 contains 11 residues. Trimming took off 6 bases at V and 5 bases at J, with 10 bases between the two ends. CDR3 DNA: TGCAGCGTCAGCCCCTATACTGAAGCTTTCTTT. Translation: CSVSPYTEAFF.

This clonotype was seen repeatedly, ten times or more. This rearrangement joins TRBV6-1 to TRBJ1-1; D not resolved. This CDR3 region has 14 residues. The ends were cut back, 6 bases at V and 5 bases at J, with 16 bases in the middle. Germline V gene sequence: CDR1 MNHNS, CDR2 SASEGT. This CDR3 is CASSRTPGFTEAFF. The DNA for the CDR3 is TGTGCCAGCAGCCGGACTCCCGGGTTTACTGAAGCTTTCTTT.

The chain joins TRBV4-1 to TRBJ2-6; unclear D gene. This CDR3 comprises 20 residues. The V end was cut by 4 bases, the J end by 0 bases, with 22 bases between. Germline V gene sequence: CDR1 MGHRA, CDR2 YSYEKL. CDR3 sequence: CASSPPTSFSRISGANVLTF. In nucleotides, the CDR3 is TGCGCCAGCAGCCCTCCAACAAGCTTCTCCCGGATCTCTGGGGCCAACGTCCTGACTTTC.

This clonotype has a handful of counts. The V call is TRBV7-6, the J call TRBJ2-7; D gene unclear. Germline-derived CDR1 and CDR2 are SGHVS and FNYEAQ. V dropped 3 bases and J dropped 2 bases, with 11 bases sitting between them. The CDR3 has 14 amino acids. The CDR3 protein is CASSFKSGAYEQYF. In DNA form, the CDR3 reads TGTGCCAGCAGCTTTAAGTCAGGAGCCTACGAGCAGTACTTC. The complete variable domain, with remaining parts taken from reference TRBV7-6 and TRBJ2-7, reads GAGVSQSPRYKVTKRGQDVALRCDPISGHVSLYWYRQALGQGPEFLTYFNYEAQQDKSGLPNDRFSAERPEGSISTLTIQRTEQRDSAMYRCASSFKSGAYEQYFGPGTRLTVT.

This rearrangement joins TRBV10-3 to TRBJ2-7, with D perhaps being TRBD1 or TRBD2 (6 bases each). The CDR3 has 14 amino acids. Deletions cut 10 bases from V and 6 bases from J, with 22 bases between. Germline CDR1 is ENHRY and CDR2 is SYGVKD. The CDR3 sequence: CATGATSGVVEQYV. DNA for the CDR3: TGTGCCACGGGGGCGACTAGTGGGGTTGTCGAGCAGTACGTC.